This T cell receptor beta chain was found in a study of shared clonotypes between healthy human individuals. Sequenced by immunoSEQ multiplex PCR; TCRdb stores in-frame clones only, minus some. The table shows about 980,000 clones, with about three quarters occurring only once. This CDR3 contains 16 residues. In germline, CDR1 is SEHNR, CDR2 FQNEAQ (reference sequence). V was pared by 11 bases and J by 4 bases, with 24 bases between. This chain links TRBV7-9 with TRBJ1-3; no firm D call. This TCR came from a man aged 18 to 30 in good health. Sequencing used memory CD4+ T cells sorted from blood. Subset defined: CD45RA-negative fraction. The CDR3 nucleotides read TGTGCCTCTCCGCGCGCAGCCGACCCAGGCGGAAACACCATATATTTT. This sequence encodes CASPRAADPGGNTIYF.